This TCR beta chain was sequenced for a study of identical twins. Study-level findings and limits: The models systematically underestimated how much out-of-frame TCR alpha was shared in monozygotic twins.

Remarks on this clonotype: The antigen is undetermined.

TCRdb used MiXCR to reprocess the 5' RACE reads, holding one entry per CDR3 protein. The table records around 370,000 distinct CDR3 sequences, about 10% of them present only once. Germline-derived CDR1 and CDR2 are SGHRS and YFSETQ. The germline V and J ends were trimmed by 3 bases and 7 bases, with 13 bases remaining between them. The CDR3 consists of 14 residues. This chain joins TRBV5-1 and TRBJ2-2, with a tentative D call TRBD2 (6 bases). This TCR was recovered from a woman between 45 and 60 years old in good health. Input material: naive T cells sorted from blood. CDR3 residues: CASSSGLPSGELFF. The DNA for the CDR3 is TGCGCCAGCAGCTCGGGACTCCCTAGCGGGGAGCTGTTTTTT.